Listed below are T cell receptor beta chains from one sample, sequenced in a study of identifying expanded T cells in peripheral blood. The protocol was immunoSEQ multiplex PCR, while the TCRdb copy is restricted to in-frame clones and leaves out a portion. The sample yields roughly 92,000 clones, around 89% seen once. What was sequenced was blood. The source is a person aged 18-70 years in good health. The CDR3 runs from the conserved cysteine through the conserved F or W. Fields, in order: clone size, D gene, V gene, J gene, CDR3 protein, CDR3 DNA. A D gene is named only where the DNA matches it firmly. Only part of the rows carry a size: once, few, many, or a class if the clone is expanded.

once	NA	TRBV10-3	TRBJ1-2	CAISRQAYDANYGYTF	TGTGCCATCAGTCGACAGGCCTATGACGCTAACTATGGCTACACCTTC
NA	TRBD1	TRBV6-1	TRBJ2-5	CASSLRDRTQETQYF	TGTGCCAGCAGTCTACGGGACAGGACCCAAGAGACCCAGTACTTC
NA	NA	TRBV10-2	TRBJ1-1	CASSPQGGLTEAFF	TGCGCCAGCAGTCCGCAGGGAGGGCTCACTGAAGCTTTCTTT
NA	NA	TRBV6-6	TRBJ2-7	CASSYSEGLYEQYF	TGTGCCAGCAGTTACTCAGAGGGACTTTACGAGCAGTACTTC
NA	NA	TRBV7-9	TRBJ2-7	CASSLYRRNEQYF	TGTGCCAGCAGCTTATACCGGCGGAACGAGCAGTACTTC
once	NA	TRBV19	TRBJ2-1	CASSYRDEQFF	TGTGCCAGTAGTTATAGGGATGAGCAGTTCTTC
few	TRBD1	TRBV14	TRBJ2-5	CASSPFALGQVYF	TGTGCCAGCAGCCCCTTTGCCCTGGGACAGGTGTACTTC
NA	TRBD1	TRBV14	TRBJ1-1	CASSQDGTGARNTEAFF	TGTGCCAGCAGCCAAGATGGGACAGGGGCAAGGAACACTGAAGCTTTCTTT
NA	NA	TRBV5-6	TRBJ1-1	CASSLEVSHEAFF	TGTGCCAGCAGCTTGGAAGTATCACATGAAGCTTTCTTT
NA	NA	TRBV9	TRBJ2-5	CASSGTQGGGAETQYF	TGTGCCAGCAGCGGAACACAGGGCGGGGGTGCGGAGACCCAGTACTTC
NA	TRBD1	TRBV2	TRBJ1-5	CASTRGQASNQPQHF	TGTGCCAGCACCCGCGGACAGGCGAGCAATCAGCCCCAGCATTTT
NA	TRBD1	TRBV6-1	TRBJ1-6	CASTRWTGVPLHF	TGTGCCAGCACTCGGTGGACAGGGGTCCCCCTCCACTTT
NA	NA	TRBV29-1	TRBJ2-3	CSVVLDFGATDTQYF	TGCAGCGTCGTTCTGGACTTTGGAGCCACAGATACGCAGTATTTT
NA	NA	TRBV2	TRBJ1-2	CASIDGPRGYGYTF	TGTGCCAGCATTGATGGGCCAAGGGGATATGGCTACACCTTC
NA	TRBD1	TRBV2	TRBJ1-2	CASAPTGANYGYTF	TGTGCCAGCGCCCCGACAGGGGCGAACTATGGCTACACCTTC
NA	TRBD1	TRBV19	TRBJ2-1	CASRPRDRGNSYNEQFF	TGTGCCAGTAGGCCCCGGGACAGGGGAAATTCCTACAATGAGCAGTTCTTC
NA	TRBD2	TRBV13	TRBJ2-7	CASSSGLAGGSSYEQYF	TGTGCCAGCAGCTCCGGACTAGCGGGGGGCTCCAGCTACGAGCAGTACTTC
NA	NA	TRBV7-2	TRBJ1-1	CASSLVSLTGTEAFF	TGTGCCAGCAGCTTAGTCTCCCTAACGGGAACTGAAGCTTTCTTT
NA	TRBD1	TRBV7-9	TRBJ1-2	CASSLNGRQGANTF	TGTGCCAGCAGCTTGAATGGTCGTCAGGGGGCGAACACCTTC
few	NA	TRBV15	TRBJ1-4	CATSPNTGRSNEKLFF	TGTGCCACCAGCCCGAACACAGGGCGATCTAATGAAAAACTGTTTTTT
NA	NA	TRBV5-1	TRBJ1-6	CASSLDGSQGSPLHF	TGCGCCAGCAGCTTGGACGGCAGCCAGGGGTCACCCCTCCACTTT
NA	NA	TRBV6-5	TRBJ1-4	CASSRTRGTNEKLFF	TGTGCCAGCAGCCGAACGCGGGGGACTAATGAAAAACTGTTTTTT
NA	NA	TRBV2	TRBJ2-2	CASSGNPATGELFF	TGTGCCAGCAGCGGAAATCCCGCCACCGGGGAGCTGTTTTTT
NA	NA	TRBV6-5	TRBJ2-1	CASRSGTVNEQFF	TGTGCCAGCAGGTCCGGGACCGTTAATGAGCAGTTCTTC
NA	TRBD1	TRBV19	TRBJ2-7	CASSAGTGNEQYF	TGTGCCAGTTCCGCCGGGACAGGGAACGAGCAGTACTTC
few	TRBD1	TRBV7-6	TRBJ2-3	CASSLDSPGTADTQYF	TGTGCCAGCAGCTTGGACTCCCCGGGGACAGCAGATACGCAGTATTTT
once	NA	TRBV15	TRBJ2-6	CATNLGSSGANVLTF	TGTGCCACCAACCTTGGATCCTCTGGGGCCAACGTCCTGACTTTC
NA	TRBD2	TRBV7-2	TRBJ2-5	CASSQWPSGGPGETQYF	TGTGCCAGCAGCCAGTGGCCTAGCGGGGGGCCGGGGGAGACCCAGTACTTC
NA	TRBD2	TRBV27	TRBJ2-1	CASSIGTSGDNEQFF	TGTGCCAGCAGTATTGGGACTAGCGGGGACAATGAGCAGTTCTTC
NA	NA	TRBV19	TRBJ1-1	CASSMRQDTEAFF	TGTGCCAGTAGTATGAGGCAGGACACTGAAGCTTTCTTT
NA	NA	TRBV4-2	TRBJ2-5	CASSQLPAGARPEETQYF	TGTGCCAGCAGCCAACTCCCCGCGGGGGCCCGCCCTGAAGAGACCCAGTACTTC
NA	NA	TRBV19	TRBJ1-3	CASSSRALRPGNTIYF	TGTGCCAGTAGTAGCCGGGCCTTGAGGCCTGGAAACACCATATATTTT
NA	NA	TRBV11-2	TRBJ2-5	CASSRARDPFLEAQYF	TGTGCCAGCAGCAGAGCCAGGGATCCATTCCTGGAGGCCCAGTACTTC
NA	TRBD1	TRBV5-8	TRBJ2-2	CASRPQGSLWELFF	TGTGCCAGCAGACCACAGGGGTCCCTTTGGGAGCTGTTTTTT
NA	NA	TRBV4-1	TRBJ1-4	CASSQTPGREGEKLFF	TGCGCCAGCAGCCAAACCCCGGGGAGGGAAGGCGAAAAACTGTTTTTT
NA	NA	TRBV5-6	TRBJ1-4	CASSRQQGPNEKLFF	TGTGCCAGCAGCCGGCAACAGGGTCCCAATGAAAAACTGTTTTTT
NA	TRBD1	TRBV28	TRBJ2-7	CASSLWGMTGGSYEQYF	TGTGCCAGCAGTTTATGGGGTATGACAGGGGGCTCTTACGAGCAGTACTTC
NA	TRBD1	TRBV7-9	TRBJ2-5	CASSLGQGFQETQYF	TGTGCCAGCAGCTTAGGACAGGGATTCCAAGAGACCCAGTACTTC
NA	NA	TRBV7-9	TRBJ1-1	CASRPPGGGAEAFF	TGTGCCAGCAGACCCCCGGGGGGGGGCGCTGAAGCTTTCTTT
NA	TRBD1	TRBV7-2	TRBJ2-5	CASSPGQGTMSQYF	TGTGCCAGCAGCCCCGGACAGGGGACTATGAGCCAGTACTTC
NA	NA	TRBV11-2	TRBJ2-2	CASSLDGGLPNTGELFF	TGTGCCAGCAGCTTAGATGGCGGACTACCGAACACCGGGGAGCTGTTTTTT
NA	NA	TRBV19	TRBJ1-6	CARLPHSPLHF	TGTGCCAGACTACCCCATTCACCCCTCCACTTT
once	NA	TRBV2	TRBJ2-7	CASSDRTSRSEQYF	TGTGCCAGCAGTGATCGCACTAGCCGGAGCGAGCAGTACTTC